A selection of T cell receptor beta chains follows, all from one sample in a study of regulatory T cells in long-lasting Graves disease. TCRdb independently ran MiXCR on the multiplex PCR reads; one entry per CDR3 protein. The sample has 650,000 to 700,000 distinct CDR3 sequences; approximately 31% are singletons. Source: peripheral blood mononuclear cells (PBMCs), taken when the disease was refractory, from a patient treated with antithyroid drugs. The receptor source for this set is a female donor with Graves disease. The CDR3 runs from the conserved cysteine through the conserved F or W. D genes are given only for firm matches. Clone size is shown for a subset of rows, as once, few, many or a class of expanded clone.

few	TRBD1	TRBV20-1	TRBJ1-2	CSARDRGPGYGYTF	TGCAGTGCTAGGGACAGGGGGCCGGGCTATGGCTACACCTTC
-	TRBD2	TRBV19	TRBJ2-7	CASSWLAGGSPYEQYF	TGTGCCAGTAGTTGGTTAGCGGGAGGTTCACCCTACGAGCAGTACTTC
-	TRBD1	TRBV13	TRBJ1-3	CASSPLTGVSAAGNTIYF	TGTGCCAGCAGCCCGTTGACAGGGGTAAGCGCGGCAGGAAACACCATATATTTT
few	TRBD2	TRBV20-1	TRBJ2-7	CSARDVLAGNYEQYF	TGCAGTGCTAGAGACGTACTAGCGGGAAACTACGAGCAGTACTTC
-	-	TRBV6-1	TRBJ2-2	CASNWAITGELFF	TGTGCCAGCAATTGGGCTATCACCGGGGAGCTGTTTTTT
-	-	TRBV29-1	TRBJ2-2	CSATTNTGELFF	TGCAGCGCTACCACGAACACCGGGGAGCTGTTTTTT
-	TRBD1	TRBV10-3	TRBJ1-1	CAISAKGAGTEAFF	TGTGCCATCAGTGCAAAGGGGGCTGGAACTGAAGCTTTCTTT
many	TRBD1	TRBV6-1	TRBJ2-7	CASSRDRGDNEQYF	TGTGCCAGCAGCAGGGACAGGGGAGACAACGAGCAGTACTTC
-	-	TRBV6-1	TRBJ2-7	CASSRRWDEQYF	TGTGCCAGCAGTCGCCGTTGGGACGAGCAGTACTTC
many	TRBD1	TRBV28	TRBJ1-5	CATQGGTGVNQPQHF	TGTGCCACTCAAGGCGGGACAGGGGTTAATCAGCCCCAGCATTTT
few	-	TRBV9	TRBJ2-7	CASSVSVQDRNEQYF	TGTGCCAGCAGCGTATCTGTTCAGGATCGGAACGAGCAGTACTTC
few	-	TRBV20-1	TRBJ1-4	CSAGADINEKLFF	TGCAGTGCCGGGGCAGACATAAATGAAAAACTGTTTTTT
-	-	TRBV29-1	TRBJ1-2	CSAWDGAVSDTF	TGCAGCGCTTGGGACGGCGCTGTTTCGGACACCTTC
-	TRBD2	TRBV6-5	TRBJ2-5	CASSYVLAGPAGETQYF	TGTGCCAGCAGTTACGTACTAGCGGGGCCGGCTGGAGAGACCCAGTACTTC
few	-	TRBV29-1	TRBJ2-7	CSVEVFRLHTYEQYF	TGCAGCGTTGAAGTGTTCCGGTTACACACCTACGAGCAGTACTTC
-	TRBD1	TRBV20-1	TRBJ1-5	CSASRDRVNQPQHF	TGCAGTGCTAGCCGGGACAGGGTAAATCAGCCCCAGCATTTT
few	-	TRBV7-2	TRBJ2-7	CASSYRGMDSYEQYF	TGTGCCAGCAGCTACCGCGGGATGGACTCCTACGAGCAGTACTTC
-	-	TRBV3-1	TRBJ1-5	CASSLRVGQPQHF	TGTGCCAGCAGCTTGAGGGTAGGGCAGCCCCAGCATTTT
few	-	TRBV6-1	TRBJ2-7	CASRPRWGTPGEQYF	TGTGCCAGCAGACCTCGTTGGGGAACCCCCGGCGAGCAGTACTTC
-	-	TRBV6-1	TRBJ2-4	CASSLPGPPPLAKNIQYF	TGTGCCAGCAGTCTCCCCGGTCCACCACCACTAGCCAAAAACATTCAGTACTTC
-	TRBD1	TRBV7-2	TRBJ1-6	CAISRQGYNSPLHF	TGTGCCATCAGCCGACAGGGTTATAATTCACCCCTCCACTTT
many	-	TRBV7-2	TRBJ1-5	CASSKYGTNQPQHF	TGTGCCAGCAGCAAATACGGGACGAATCAGCCCCAGCATTTT
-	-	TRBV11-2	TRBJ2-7	CASSLDWGAPYEQYF	TGTGCCAGCAGCTTAGATTGGGGGGCGCCCTACGAGCAGTACTTC
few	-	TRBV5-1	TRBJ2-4	CASSRVQGWLAKNIQYF	TGCGCCAGCAGCCGCGTACAGGGATGGCTGGCCAAAAACATTCAGTACTTC
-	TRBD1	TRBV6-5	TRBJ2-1	CASSFRDRGDQFF	TGTGCCAGCAGTTTCCGGGACAGGGGGGATCAGTTCTTC
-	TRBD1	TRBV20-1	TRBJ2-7	CSARSGTGFSYEQYF	TGCAGTGCTAGATCCGGGACAGGGTTCTCCTACGAGCAGTACTTC
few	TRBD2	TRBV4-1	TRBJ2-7	CASSEEKRGYEQYF	TGCGCCAGCAGCGAGGAGAAGCGGGGCTACGAGCAGTACTTC
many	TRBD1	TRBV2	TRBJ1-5	CASSEGWVDREDQPQHF	TGTGCCAGCAGTGAGGGCTGGGTCGACAGGGAAGATCAGCCCCAGCATTTT
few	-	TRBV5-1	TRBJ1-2	CASRFPGDYGYTF	TGCGCCAGCAGGTTTCCAGGGGACTATGGCTACACCTTC
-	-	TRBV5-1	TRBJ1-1	CASSLAGGERPNTEAFF	TGCGCCAGCAGCTTGGCTGGGGGCGAGCGACCCAACACTGAAGCTTTCTTT
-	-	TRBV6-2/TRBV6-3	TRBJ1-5	CASTNGNQPQHF	TGTGCCAGCACGAACGGCAATCAGCCCCAGCATTTT
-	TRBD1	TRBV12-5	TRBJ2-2	CASGLVTLTVWDRGRRTGELFF	TGTGCTAGTGGTTTGGTAACTTTGACGGTCTGGGACAGGGGGCGCAGAACCGGGGAGCTGTTTTTT
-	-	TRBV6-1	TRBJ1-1	CASSEVGLGQNTEAFF	TGTGCCAGCAGTGAAGTGGGCTTAGGCCAAAACACTGAAGCTTTCTTT
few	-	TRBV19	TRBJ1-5	CASSSQGDQAQPQHF	TGTGCCAGTAGTAGTCAGGGCGATCAGGCCCAGCCCCAGCATTTT
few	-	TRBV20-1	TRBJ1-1	CSARGLEPEAFF	TGCAGTGCTAGAGGACTCGAACCTGAAGCTTTCTTT
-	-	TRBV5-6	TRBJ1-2	CASSLGNDGPGRVEGYTF	TGTGCCAGCAGCCTGGGGAACGATGGACCGGGCAGAGTTGAAGGCTACACCTTC
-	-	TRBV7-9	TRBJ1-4	CASSLDTDEKLFF	TGTGCCAGCAGCTTAGATACGGATGAAAAACTGTTTTTT
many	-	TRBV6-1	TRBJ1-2	CASSEIAGIGYTF	TGTGCCAGCAGTGAAATTGCAGGGATTGGCTACACCTTC
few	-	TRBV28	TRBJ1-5	CASSLGTDYSNQPQHF	TGTGCCAGCAGTCTTGGGACGGATTATAGCAATCAGCCCCAGCATTTT
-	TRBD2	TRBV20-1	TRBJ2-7	CSARDRLAEPYEQYF	TGCAGTGCTAGAGATCGGCTAGCGGAGCCCTACGAGCAGTACTTC
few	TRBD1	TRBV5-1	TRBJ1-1	CASSLAGTGDTEAFF	TGCGCCAGCAGCTTGGCCGGGACAGGGGACACTGAAGCTTTCTTT
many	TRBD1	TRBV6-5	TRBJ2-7	CASSSLGTASSYEQYF	TGTGCCAGCAGTTCGCTCGGGACAGCGAGCTCCTACGAGCAGTACTTC
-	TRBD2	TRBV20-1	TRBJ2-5	CSASGVAGEFGYGETQYF	TGCAGTGCTAGCGGAGTAGCGGGAGAGTTTGGATATGGGGAGACCCAGTACTTC
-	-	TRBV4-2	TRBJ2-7	CASSQGGLLGDQSPYEQYF	TGTGCCAGCAGCCAAGGCGGTCTACTAGGGGACCAAAGCCCCTACGAGCAGTACTTC
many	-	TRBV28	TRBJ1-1	CASSVRVLNTEAFF	TGTGCCAGCAGCGTCAGAGTTCTAAACACTGAAGCTTTCTTT
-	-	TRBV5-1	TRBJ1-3	CASSSGGSSGNTIYF	TGCGCCAGCAGCTCCGGGGGGAGCTCTGGAAACACCATATATTTT
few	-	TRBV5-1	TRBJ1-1	CASSLPAGEAFF	TGCGCCAGCAGCCTTCCCGCGGGTGAAGCTTTCTTT
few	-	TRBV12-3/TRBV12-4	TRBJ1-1	CASDVGTVNTEAFF	TGTGCCAGCGATGTCGGGACGGTGAACACTGAAGCTTTCTTT